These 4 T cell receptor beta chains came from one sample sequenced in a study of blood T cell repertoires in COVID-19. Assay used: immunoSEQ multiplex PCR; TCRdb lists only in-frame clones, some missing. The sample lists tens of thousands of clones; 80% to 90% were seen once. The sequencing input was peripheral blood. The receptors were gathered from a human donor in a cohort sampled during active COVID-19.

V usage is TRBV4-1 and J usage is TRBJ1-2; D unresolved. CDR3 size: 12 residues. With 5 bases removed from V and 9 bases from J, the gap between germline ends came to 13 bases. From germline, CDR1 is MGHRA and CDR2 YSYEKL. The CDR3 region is CASSASTLSYTF. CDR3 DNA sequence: TGCGCCAGCAGCGCGTCGACACTTAGCTACACCTTC.

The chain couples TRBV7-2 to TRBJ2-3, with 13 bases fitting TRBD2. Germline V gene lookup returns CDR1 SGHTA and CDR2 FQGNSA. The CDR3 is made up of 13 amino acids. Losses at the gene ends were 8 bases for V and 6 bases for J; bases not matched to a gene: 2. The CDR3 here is CASGTSGMDTQYF. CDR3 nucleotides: TGTGCCAGCGGGACTAGCGGGATGGATACGCAGTATTTT.

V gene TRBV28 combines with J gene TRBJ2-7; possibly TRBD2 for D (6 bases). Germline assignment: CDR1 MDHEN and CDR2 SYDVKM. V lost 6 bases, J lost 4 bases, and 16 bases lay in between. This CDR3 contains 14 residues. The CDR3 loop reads CASSPGGSLYEQYF. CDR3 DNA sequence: TGTGCCAGCAGCCCTGGGGGGAGCCTTTACGAGCAGTACTTC.

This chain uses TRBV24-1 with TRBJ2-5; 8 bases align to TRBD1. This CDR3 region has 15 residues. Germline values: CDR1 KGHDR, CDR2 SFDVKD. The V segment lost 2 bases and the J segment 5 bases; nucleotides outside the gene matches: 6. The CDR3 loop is CATSDSRQGAETQYF. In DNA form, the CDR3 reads TGTGCCACCAGTGATTCCCGGCAGGGGGCGGAGACCCAGTACTTC.